This record looks at one T cell receptor (beta chain) sequence and its context. Its specificity is not known. This sample was included in a study of T-cell reconstitution after alpha-beta-depleted transplantation in children. Per germline, CDR1 SGHTA and CDR2 FQGNSA. Trimming stripped 7 bases from V and 10 bases from J, with 14 bases between. This CDR3 has 13 residues. A library of TCRbeta sequences, prepared with unique molecular identifiers, was generated. A single record per CDR3 protein comes from TCRdb applying MiXCR to the PCR reads. The sample carries about 580,000 distinct CDR3 sequences, under 30% recorded once. Notes on the study in general: From newly produced T cells came most of the T-cell counts and diversity one year after transplant. About two months after transplant, alpha-beta T cells reportedly came from several hundred expanded graft clones. The study traced high day-60 TCRbeta diversity in some patients to surviving recipient T cells and thymic progenitors.

J is TRBJ1-6 and V is TRBV7-2; no definite D call. The origin of this receptor is a boy under two years old who had a stem cell transplant for acute myeloid leukemia, so the T cells may come from the graft donor. The material was PBMCs, mostly from graft donor cells, obtained 360 days after TCRalphabeta/CD19-depleted stem cell transplant. The DNA of the CDR3 is TGTGCCAGCAACTTCCAGGACCCCTCACCCCTCCACTTT. This translates into CASNFQDPSPLHF. Using reference TRBV7-2 and TRBJ1-6 for the parts outside the CDR3, the full variable domain is GAGVSQSPSNKVTEKGKDVELRCDPISGHTALYWYRQSLGQGLEFLIYFQGNSAPDKSGLPSDRFSAERTGGSVSTLTIQRTQQEDSAVYLCASNFQDPSPLHFGNGTRLTVT.